One sample yielded the 13 T cell receptor beta chains listed below, sequenced in a study of control samples from healthy donors and cancer patients. Measured with immunoSEQ multiplex PCR; TCRdb has only the in-frame clones, and not every one. Its table lists around 190,000 clones. The source material was blood. These receptors originate from a woman aged 25 to 39 in good health.

Of note for this clone: This sample also contains other DNA sequences that code for the same CDR3. This rearrangement joins TRBV5-1 to TRBJ2-5; TRBD2 aligns across 13 bases. The CDR3 is 16 residues long. Germline CDR1 and CDR2: SGHRS and YFSETQ. J lost 5 bases, V lost 5 bases, and 9 bases had no gene match. The CDR3 sequence: CASRPTSGGASETQYF. The CDR3 coding sequence is TGCGCCAGCAGACCTACTAGCGGGGGGGCCAGTGAGACCCAGTACTTC.

This chain uses TRBV4-1 with TRBJ1-5; D unclear. V was pared by 0 bases and J by 4 bases, with 10 bases between. CDR3 length equals 15 residues. Per the germline V gene, CDR1 is MGHRA and CDR2 is YSYEKL. The DNA of the CDR3 is TGCGCCAGCAGCCAAGAACCTCACAGTAATCAGCCCCAGCATTTT. Translating it yields CASSQEPHSNQPQHF.

The chain employs TRBV5-4 and TRBJ2-3; D is undetermined. The germline V and J ends were trimmed by 1 base and 4 bases, with 4 bases remaining between them. Germline CDR1 reads SGHNT; CDR2 reads YYREEE (reference sequence). This CDR3 region has 12 residues. The CDR3 loop reads CASSLPSDTQYF. The CDR3 DNA is TGTGCCAGCAGCTTGCCGTCAGATACGCAGTATTTT. Complete variable domain (other parts from reference TRBV5-4 and TRBJ2-3): ETGVTQSPTHLIKTRGQQVTLRCSSQSGHNTVSWYQQALGQGPQFIFQYYREEENGRGNFPPRFSGLQFPNYSSELNVNALELDDSALYLCASSLPSDTQYFGPGTRLTVL.

The chain links TRBV7-2 to TRBJ2-3; D gene ambiguous. This CDR3 has 14 amino acids. The germline V gene encodes CDR1 SGHTA and CDR2 FQGNSA. V was shortened by 3 bases and J by 4 bases, with 11 bases between the two germline ends. For the CDR3, the DNA is TGTGCCAGCAGCTTCAGCCAGCCCCCAGATACGCAGTATTTT. The encoded protein is CASSFSQPPDTQYF.

The chain recombines TRBV4-3 with TRBJ2-7; TRBD1 agrees at 7 bases. With 3 bases clipped from V and 0 bases from J, the junction kept 5 bases outside the gene matches. The CDR3 loop spans 15 amino acids. The V gene's germline CDR1 is LGHNA and CDR2 YSLEER. CDR3 protein: CASSQYKGASYEQYF. The CDR3, as DNA: TGCGCCAGCAGCCAGTATAAGGGGGCCTCCTACGAGCAGTACTTC.

The chain carries TRBV7-2 and TRBJ1-1; 11 nucleotides agree with TRBD1. The CDR3 is 12 residues long. Germline loops: CDR1 SGHTA, CDR2 FQGNSA. The V segment lost 5 bases and the J segment 10 bases; nucleotides outside the gene matches: 3. CDR3 in amino acids: CASSTGTGGAFF. CDR3 nucleotide sequence: TGTGCCAGCAGCACCGGGACAGGGGGAGCTTTCTTT.

This chain uses TRBV6-5 with TRBJ2-7, with TRBD1 matching over 8 bases. With 5 bases clipped from V and 2 bases from J, the junction kept 5 bases outside the gene matches. The CDR3 length is 14 residues. Germline values: CDR1 MNHEY, CDR2 SVGAGI. The CDR3 DNA reads TGTGCCAGCAGTCCGTTGACAGGGGCCTACGAGCAGTACTTC. This translates into CASSPLTGAYEQYF.

The chain links TRBV24-1 to TRBJ1-2; 7 nucleotides line up with TRBD1. Germline-derived CDR1 and CDR2 are KGHDR and SFDVKD. The CDR3 has 16 amino acids. With V trimmed by 5 bases and J by 2 bases, 10 bases remained unmatched. CDR3 DNA: TGTGCCACCAGTGTTGGTCCAGGGACAGAAAACTATGGCTACACCTTC. It codes for CATSVGPGTENYGYTF.

This chain uses TRBV12-3 or TRBV12-4 with TRBJ1-1, with 8 nucleotides matching TRBD1. This CDR3 is built from 13 residues. V trimming: 7 bases; J trimming: 6 bases; junction bases outside the gene matches: 7. The CDR3 region is CASIWTGIPEAFF. The DNA of the CDR3 is TGTGCCAGCATTTGGACAGGGATCCCTGAAGCTTTCTTT.

J is TRBJ1-2 and V is TRBV4-3, with TRBD1 as a possible D gene (5 bases). Germline CDR1 reads LGHNA; CDR2 reads YSLEER. The CDR3 covers 15 residues. The ends were cut back, 0 bases at V and 2 bases at J, with 10 bases in the middle. The CDR3 bases are TGCGCCAGCAGCCAAGATATGCGGGGCAACTATGGCTACACCTTC. It specifies CASSQDMRGNYGYTF.

This rearrangement joins TRBV4-1 to TRBJ1-1, with a tentative D call TRBD1 (6 bases). CDR1 is MGHRA and CDR2 is YSYEKL in the germline V gene. With 4 bases removed from V and 4 bases from J, the gap between germline ends came to 16 bases. The CDR3 loop spans 15 amino acids. The CDR3 DNA follows: TGCGCCAGCAGCCCCCGGGGAGGGGGGAGCACTGAAGCTTTCTTT. Protein: CASSPRGGGSTEAFF.

The chain carries TRBV7-9 and TRBJ2-7; 7 bases are shared with TRBD2. V lost 5 bases and J lost 2; bases outside the gene matches: 18. The CDR3 is 18 amino acids. CDR1 is SEHNR, CDR2 FQNEAQ, per germline (reference sequence). This chain's CDR3 is CASSPTPWGGGPAYEQYF. CDR3 DNA sequence: TGTGCCAGCAGCCCGACCCCCTGGGGCGGGGGTCCGGCCTACGAGCAGTACTTC.

V gene TRBV4-1 combines with J gene TRBJ2-3, with D maybe TRBD2 (6 bases). V was cut by 1 base and J by 1 base, with 12 bases left in between. Germline CDR1 MGHRA, CDR2 YSYEKL. This CDR3 comprises 16 residues. The CDR3 sequence: CASSQVGGSRTDTQYF. DNA for the CDR3: TGCGCCAGCAGCCAAGTAGGAGGGTCCCGCACAGATACGCAGTATTTT.